The 21 T cell receptor beta chains given below trace back to one sample, sequenced in a study of blood T cell repertoires in COVID-19. This table comes from immunoSEQ multiplex PCR, and its TCRdb copy is limited to in-frame clones, with some not included. This table has some 270,000 clones, approximately 92% appearing once. Sequenced: peripheral blood. Source of these receptors: a woman aged 40 to 50 who had recovered from COVID-19.

This rearrangement joins TRBV12-5 to TRBJ1-3; D is ambiguous. The germline gives CDR1 LGHNT, CDR2 FRNRAP. V dropped 5 bases and J dropped 4 bases, with 12 bases sitting between them. The CDR3 runs 14 residues. The CDR3 loop is CASGDTMTGNTIYF. In DNA form, the CDR3 reads TGTGCTAGTGGTGACACCATGACGGGAAACACCATATATTTT. The variable domain in full, with the rest retrieved from reference TRBV12-5 and TRBJ1-3, is DARVTQTPRHKVTEMGQEVTMRCQPILGHNTVFWYRQTMMQGLELLAYFRNRAPLDDSGMPKDRFSAEMPDATLATLKIQPSEPRDSAVYFCASGDTMTGNTIYFGEGSWLTVV.

The chain combines TRBV9 with TRBJ2-1; D is unresolved. V was cut by 1 base and J by 6 bases, with 5 bases left in between. This CDR3 has 12 amino acids. Germline V gene sequence: CDR1 SGDLS, CDR2 YYNGEE. The DNA of the CDR3 is TGTGCCAGCAGCGTAAACTTCAATGAGCAGTTCTTC. Its protein is CASSVNFNEQFF. Supplemented by reference TRBV9 and TRBJ2-1, the full variable domain reads DSGVTQTPKHLITATGQRVTLRCSPRSGDLSVYWYQQSLDQGLQFLIQYYNGEERAKGNILERFSAQQFPDLHSELNLSSLELGDSALYFCASSVNFNEQFFGPGTRLTVL.

The chain links TRBV5-1 to TRBJ2-7; 7 nucleotides align to TRBD1. The V segment lost 4 bases and the J segment 3 bases; nucleotides outside the gene matches: 10. The CDR3 is 15 amino acids. The V gene's germline CDR1 is SGHRS and CDR2 YFSETQ. CDR3 DNA: TGCGCCAGCAGCAGGACAGGACAGGCCCTCTACGAGCAGTACTTC. This gives the protein CASSRTGQALYEQYF.

This rearrangement joins TRBV11-2 to TRBJ1-4; D remains ambiguous. This CDR3 has 15 residues. The V end was cut by 2 bases, the J end by 8 bases, with 15 bases between. Looked up from germline, CDR1 is SGHAT and CDR2 is FQNNGV. The DNA for the CDR3 is TGTGCCAGCAGCTTAAATGCAGGACTAAAGGAAAAACTGTTTTTT. Translating it yields CASSLNAGLKEKLFF.

The DNA of the CDR3 is TGTGCCAGCAGCACAGGGGGTGAGCAGTTCTTC. Its translation: CASSTGGEQFF. The chain is built from TRBV4-2 and TRBJ2-1; 8 bases are shared with TRBD1. The CDR3 is 11 residues long. Germline V lookup: CDR1 LGHNA, CDR2 YNFKEQ. J gave up 9 bases and V 5 bases, and 0 bases lay outside the gene matches.

V is TRBV6-5 and J is TRBJ2-7; TRBD1 might be the D (6 bases). The CDR3 extends over 14 amino acids. V was shortened by 5 bases and J by 2 bases, with 13 bases between the two germline ends. Germline values: CDR1 MNHEY, CDR2 SVGAGI. The CDR3 loop reads CASSRTDFAYEQYF. CDR3 in DNA: TGTGCCAGCAGTCGGACAGATTTTGCCTACGAGCAGTACTTC.

The rearrangement links TRBV7-3 to TRBJ2-7, with 9 bases fitting TRBD2. After removal of 5 bases from V and 9 bases from J, the junction contained 8 bases not matched to a gene. The CDR3 loop spans 13 amino acids. The germline gives CDR1 SGHTA, CDR2 FQGTGA. CDR3 loop: CASSPRSGGWQYF. In nucleotides, the CDR3 is TGTGCCAGCAGCCCTAGAAGCGGGGGGTGGCAGTACTTC.

This chain connects TRBV21-1 to TRBJ2-1; TRBD2, the table's D call, was not compared with the DNA. TRBV21-1 is a recognized pseudogene. This CDR3 has 17 amino acids. The CDR3 DNA follows: TGTGCCAGCAGCAAAGAGGCAACGGGAGGATCTAACAATGAGCAGTTCTTC. It is translated as CASSKEATGGSNNEQFF.

V gene TRBV7-9 combines with J gene TRBJ2-1, with 10 bases lining up with TRBD2. CDR1 is SEHNR and CDR2 is FQNEAQ in the germline V gene (reference sequence). The CDR3 spans 16 residues. J lost 4 bases, V lost 5 bases, and 8 bases had no gene match. CDR3 sequence (DNA): TGTGCCAGCAGCCCTTTTAGCGGGGGGTTTTACAATGAGCAGTTCTTC. It encodes CASSPFSGGFYNEQFF. Based on the CDR3 plus reference TRBV7-9 and TRBJ2-1, the full variable domain is DTGVSQNPRHKITKRGQNVTFRCDPISEHNRLYWYRQTLGQGPEFLTYFQNEAQLEKSRLLSDRFSAERPKGSFSTLEIQRTEQGDSAMYLCASSPFSGGFYNEQFFGPGTRLTVL.

The chain links TRBV2 to TRBJ2-7; 11 bases agree with TRBD2. Germline V CDR1 and CDR2: SNHLY, FYNNEI. This CDR3 is 15 amino acids long. With V trimmed by 6 bases and J by 3 bases, 7 bases remained unmatched. CDR3 residues: CASRTSGSSIYEQYV. In DNA form, the CDR3 reads TGTGCCAGCAGAACTAGCGGGAGTTCAATCTACGAGCAGTACGTC.

This clone was seen a few times. The CDR3: CASRSGTVSTDTQYF. CDR3 nucleotide sequence: TGCGCCAGCAGGTCCGGGACAGTAAGCACAGATACGCAGTATTTT. The chain combines TRBV5-1 with TRBJ2-3, with 7 bases lining up with TRBD1. In germline, CDR1 is SGHRS, CDR2 YFSETQ. The CDR3 runs 15 residues. With V trimmed by 5 bases and J by 0 bases, 6 bases remained unmatched.

This rearrangement joins TRBV3-1 (or the pseudogene TRBV3-2) to TRBJ2-1, with 9 bases aligning to TRBD2. In germline, CDR1 is LGHDT, CDR2 YNNKEL (reference sequence). The CDR3 has 13 residues. V lost 5 bases to trimming and J lost 5 bases; unmatched junction nucleotides: 1. CDR3 region: CASSLAGDNEQFF. For the CDR3, the DNA is TGTGCCAGCAGCTTAGCGGGGGACAATGAGCAGTTCTTC.

This chain uses TRBV30 with TRBJ2-7; TRBD1 agrees at 9 bases. Germline CDR1 and CDR2: GTSNPN and SVGIG (reference sequence). This CDR3 region has 12 residues. J gave up 4 bases and V 7 bases, and 5 bases lay outside the gene matches. The CDR3 is CAYRQGDYEQYF. CDR3 in DNA: TGTGCCTACCGACAGGGGGATTACGAGCAGTACTTC. The entire variable domain, with the rest obtained from reference TRBV30 and TRBJ2-7, is as follows: SQTIHQWPATLVQPVGSPLSLECTVEGTSNPNLYWYRQAAGRGLQLLFYSVGIGQISSEVPQNLSASRPQDRQFILSSKKLLLSDSGFYLCAYRQGDYEQYFGPGTRLTVT.

The V gene is TRBV2, the J gene TRBJ2-5; maybe TRBD1 (7 bases). This CDR3 comprises 13 residues. Germline V lookup: CDR1 SNHLY, CDR2 FYNNEI. The V and J ends lost 8 bases and 2 bases respectively, with 12 bases between them. CDR3 in amino acids: CASEQGRQETQYF. The DNA for the CDR3 is TGTGCCAGCGAACAGGGGAGGCAAGAGACCCAGTACTTC.

This clone was seen a handful of times. The chain carries TRBV5-4 and TRBJ1-2; D may be TRBD1 (5 bases). Looked up from germline, CDR1 is SGHNT and CDR2 is YYREEE (reference sequence). Trimming stripped 7 bases from V and 4 bases from J, with 14 bases between. The CDR3 covers 13 residues. CDR3 amino acids: CASQGREVYGYTF. The CDR3 DNA reads TGTGCCAGCCAAGGCAGGGAGGTCTATGGCTACACCTTC. Filled out from reference TRBV5-4 and TRBJ1-2, the complete variable domain reads ETGVTQSPTHLIKTRGQQVTLRCSSQSGHNTVSWYQQALGQGPQFIFQYYREEENGRGNFPPRFSGLQFPNYSSELNVNALELDDSALYLCASQGREVYGYTFGSGTRLTVV.

The DNA of the CDR3 is TGTGCCAGCAGCCCTAGAGGACTAGCGGGGGGTAGGGAGACCCAGTACTTC. It codes for CASSPRGLAGGRETQYF. The rearrangement joins TRBV13 to TRBJ2-5, with 14 bases that match TRBD2. CDR1 and CDR2 (germline): PRHDT, FYEKMQ (reference sequence). CDR3 length equals 17 residues. Trimming cost V 5 bases and J 5 bases; bases outside gene matches: 10.

The rearrangement links TRBV11-3 to TRBJ2-1; D is unclear. The CDR3 is made up of 12 amino acids. Germline CDR1 reads SGHNT; CDR2 reads YENEEA. The V end lost 1 base, the J end lost 8 bases, and 6 bases lay between the germline ends. This CDR3 is CASSLGEDEQFF. The DNA for the CDR3 is TGTGCCAGCAGCTTAGGTGAGGATGAGCAGTTCTTC.

The genes are TRBV3-1 (or the pseudogene TRBV3-2) and TRBJ2-3; 9 bases line up with TRBD2. Losses at the gene ends were 2 bases for V and 0 bases for J; bases not matched to a gene: 3. Germline lookup yields CDR1 LGHDT and CDR2 YNNKEL (reference sequence). The length of the CDR3 is 16 residues. CDR3: CASSQSLAGSTDTQYF. CDR3 sequence (DNA): TGTGCCAGCAGCCAAAGTCTAGCGGGGAGCACAGATACGCAGTATTTT.

The chain has TRBV6-5 and TRBJ1-2; D is perhaps TRBD1 (6 bases). This CDR3 is 14 amino acids long. From germline, CDR1 is MNHEY and CDR2 SVGAGI. V was pared by 8 bases and J by 6 bases, with 19 bases between. The CDR3 region is CASRPQGEGNGYTF. CDR3 bases: TGTGCCAGCCGACCACAGGGAGAAGGGAATGGCTACACCTTC.

V usage is TRBV21-1 and J usage is TRBJ1-6; the table's D call, TRBD1, was not checked against the DNA. TRBV21-1 corresponds to a pseudogene. The CDR3 covers 13 residues. The CDR3 DNA sequence: TGTGCCAGCGGGGGCTGGCATAATTCACCCCTCCACTTT. Residues: CASGGWHNSPLHF.

This rearrangement joins TRBV5-6 to TRBJ1-4; 8 positions match TRBD1. There are 16 residues in the CDR3. The trim removed 4 bases at V and 4 bases at J, leaving 9 bases unmatched. CDR1 is SGHDT, CDR2 YYEEEE, per germline. CDR3 in amino acids: CASSTQGGGSNEKLFF. CDR3 in DNA: TGTGCCAGCAGCACACAGGGGGGCGGGAGTAATGAAAAACTGTTTTTT.